One sample yielded the 17 T cell receptor beta chains listed below, sequenced in a study of Ad26.COV2.S vaccination and SARS-CoV-2 variants (dated by TCRdb to the early 2020s). The treatment or condition label, as the study defines it: some 20 received Ad26.COV2.S at low or high dose, single or two shots; roughly five received placebo; per-sample allocation not given. Repertoires of vaccine and placebo recipients were sequenced from samples collected on day 63 after the first injection. The library came from the immunoSEQ multiplex PCR assay. TCRdb limited this immuneACCESS table to in-frame rearrangements with V and J called. A share of clones is missing; checked studies link under half to unresolved V genes, and the rest is unexplained. This sample comprises 350,000 to 550,000 clones, 89% of them detected only once. The ten largest clones add up to about 2.5% of the sample. The source was peripheral blood, collected in a trial of Ad26.COV2.S vaccine versus placebo. These receptors all stem from a person aged 18-60 years who received the Ad26.COV2.S COVID-19 vaccine or a placebo.

The gene calls are TRBV18 and TRBJ1-6; TRBD1 agrees at 7 bases. CDR1 is KGHSH and CDR2 is LQKENI in the germline V gene. This CDR3 region has 14 residues. V lost 3 bases to trimming and J lost 9 bases; unmatched junction nucleotides: 5. CDR3 loop: CASSPGQRISPLHF. CDR3 nucleotides: TGTGCCAGCTCACCGGGACAGAGAATTTCACCCCTCCACTTT.

The chain uses TRBV11-3 and TRBJ2-7; tentative D call: TRBD2 (6 bases). V dropped 0 bases and J dropped 4 bases, with 13 bases sitting between them. CDR3 length equals 15 residues. Looked up from germline, CDR1 is SGHNT and CDR2 is YENEEA. Written as DNA, the CDR3 is TGTGCCAGCAGCTTAGACTCGGGGCGGGATTACGAGCAGTACTTC. This sequence encodes CASSLDSGRDYEQYF.

V and J are TRBV7-2 and TRBJ1-2; 11 positions agree with TRBD1. Unmatched junction bases numbered 7, after V lost 4 bases and J lost 6 bases. The CDR3 is 15 residues long. Germline V CDR1 and CDR2: SGHTA, FQGNSA. The CDR3 region is CASSSLDRGLDGYTF. In nucleotides, the CDR3 is TGTGCCAGCAGCTCCTTGGACAGGGGGCTAGATGGCTACACCTTC. The variable domain in full, with the rest retrieved from reference TRBV7-2 and TRBJ1-2, is GAGVSQSPSNKVTEKGKDVELRCDPISGHTALYWYRQSLGQGLEFLIYFQGNSAPDKSGLPSDRFSAERTGGSVSTLTIQRTQQEDSAVYLCASSSLDRGLDGYTFGSGTRLTVV.

The V and J genes are TRBV27 and TRBJ2-5; 10 bases are a match to TRBD2. The CDR3 totals 14 residues. The V gene's germline CDR1 is MNHEY and CDR2 SMNVEV (reference sequence). The J segment lost 3 bases and the V segment lost 4 bases, leaving 2 bases of the junction unmatched. CDR3 nucleotide sequence: TGTGCCAGCAGTTCGGGACTAGCGAAAGAGACCCAGTACTTC. It yields the protein CASSSGLAKETQYF.

In this sample, this clone turned up once. The genes are TRBV2 and TRBJ1-4, with 8 nucleotides matching TRBD1. The CDR3 is 15 residues long. Germline V gene sequence: CDR1 SNHLY, CDR2 FYNNEI. V was clipped by 7 bases and J by 4 bases; unmatched bases: 8. As DNA, the CDR3 is TGTGCCAGCATTCAGAGGACAGGGCTTAATGAAAAACTGTTTTTT. This encodes CASIQRTGLNEKLFF.

This clone appeared once. The chain has TRBV5-1 and TRBJ2-3; possible D gene TRBD2, 5 bases. Germline V lookup: CDR1 SGHRS, CDR2 YFSETQ. The CDR3 runs 16 residues. Deletions cut 0 bases from V and 5 bases from J, with 16 bases between. The CDR3 loop is CASSLAGVFYGDTQYF. CDR3 nucleotide sequence: TGCGCCAGCAGCTTGGCCGGGGTCTTTTATGGAGATACGCAGTATTTT.

The gene calls are TRBV27 and TRBJ2-2; D gene ambiguous. This CDR3 has 13 residues. Looked up from germline, CDR1 is MNHEY and CDR2 is SMNVEV (reference sequence). The V end lost 6 bases, the J end lost 6 bases, and 11 bases lay between the germline ends. CDR3 nucleotide sequence: TGTGCCAGCAGCTACTTAGGAGCCGGGGAGCTGTTTTTT. As protein: CASSYLGAGELFF.

This chain joins TRBV2 and TRBJ2-2, with TRBD1 as a possible D gene (6 bases). Germline loops: CDR1 SNHLY, CDR2 FYNNEI. Trimming removed 5 bases at V and 4 bases at J, with 14 bases between. This CDR3 comprises 15 residues. For the CDR3, the DNA is TGTGCCAGCAGTTACTTAGGGGGTCTCACCGGGGAGCTGTTTTTT. This sequence encodes CASSYLGGLTGELFF.

The rearrangement joins TRBV5-1 to TRBJ2-3; 7 positions agree with TRBD1. CDR3 length: 14 residues. Germline values: CDR1 SGHRS, CDR2 YFSETQ. The V segment lost 7 bases and the J segment 0 bases; nucleotides outside the gene matches: 5. The CDR3 sequence: CASSGTVSTDTQYF. The DNA of the CDR3 is TGCGCCAGCTCCGGGACAGTGAGCACAGATACGCAGTATTTT.

The chain couples TRBV12-3 or TRBV12-4 to TRBJ1-5; D remains unclear. V gave up 3 bases and J gave up 6 bases, with 9 bases separating them. This CDR3 has 13 amino acids. CDR3 sequence reads: CASSFGDGQPQHF. CDR3 in DNA: TGTGCCAGCAGTTTCGGGGATGGTCAGCCCCAGCATTTT.

The chain recombines TRBV27 with TRBJ1-3; no reliable D call. The germline V and J ends were trimmed by 9 bases and 0 bases, with 9 bases remaining between them. The CDR3 extends over 13 amino acids. The germline CDR1 and CDR2 sequences are MNHEY and SMNVEV (reference sequence). CDR3 in amino acids: CASKSYSGNTIYF. Written as DNA, the CDR3 is TGTGCCAGTAAGAGTTACTCTGGAAACACCATATATTTT.

The chain links TRBV7-2 to TRBJ2-1; TRBD2 matches 8 bases. V lost 1 base to trimming and J lost 1 base; unmatched junction nucleotides: 9. Germline CDR1 and CDR2: SGHTA and FQGNSA. The CDR3 sequence is 18 residues long. The CDR3 coding sequence is TGTGCCAGCAGCTTAGTAAGGACTAGCAAGAATTCCTACAATGAGCAGTTCTTC. Its protein is CASSLVRTSKNSYNEQFF.

Notes on this clone: Germline is not matched at one junction end, which may reflect a read error. This sequence joins TRBV7-2 and TRBJ2-7, with TRBD1 as a possible D gene (5 bases). The CDR3 is 13 residues long. Germline CDR1 SGHTA, CDR2 FQGNSA. The CDR3 loop reads CASSFAEDSLKGF. As DNA, the CDR3 is TGTGCCAGCAGCTTTGCCGAAGACAGCCTCAAGGGCTTC.

The V call is TRBV5-1, the J call TRBJ1-6, with TRBD1 as a possible D gene (6 bases). V shed 4 bases and J shed 9 bases, with 20 bases lying between them. Germline CDR1 is SGHRS and CDR2 is YFSETQ. The CDR3 runs 16 residues. The CDR3 nucleotides read TGCGCCAGCAGCCCCGGGGGGGGGCTTAGCGGTTCACCCCTCCACTTT. Protein: CASSPGGGLSGSPLHF. Based on the CDR3 plus reference TRBV5-1 and TRBJ1-6, the full variable domain is KAGVTQTPRYLIKTRGQQVTLSCSPISGHRSVSWYQQTPGQGLQFLFEYFSETQRNKGNFPGRFSGRQFSNSRSEMNVSTLELGDSALYLCASSPGGGLSGSPLHFGNGTRLTVT.

This clone was picked up one time. This chain links TRBV4-1 with TRBJ2-2; D remains ambiguous. The CDR3 runs to 14 residues. Germline V CDR1 and CDR2: MGHRA, YSYEKL. Trimming pared 6 bases from V and 4 bases from J, leaving 12 bases between. The CDR3 bases are TGCGCCAGCAGGCTAGGCCCTAGCACCGGGGAGCTGTTTTTT. This gives the protein CASRLGPSTGELFF.

This clone was detected only a few times. V usage is TRBV6-2 or TRBV6-3 and J usage is TRBJ1-1, with D unclear. Germline CDR1 and CDR2: MNHEY and SVGEGT. V shed 2 bases and J shed 8 bases, with 9 bases lying between them. The CDR3 contains 12 residues. DNA of the CDR3: TGTGCCAGCAGTTACGCGTGGGCAGAAGCTTTCTTT. As protein: CASSYAWAEAFF.

This chain uses TRBV7-6 with TRBJ1-2; 7 bases align to TRBD1. Trimming cost V 5 bases and J 14 bases; bases outside gene matches: 8. This CDR3 spans 11 amino acids. Germline CDR1 is SGHVS and CDR2 is FNYEAQ. CDR3 sequence reads: CASSHSGGWTF. For the CDR3, the DNA is TGTGCCAGCAGCCACTCAGGGGGATGGACCTTC.